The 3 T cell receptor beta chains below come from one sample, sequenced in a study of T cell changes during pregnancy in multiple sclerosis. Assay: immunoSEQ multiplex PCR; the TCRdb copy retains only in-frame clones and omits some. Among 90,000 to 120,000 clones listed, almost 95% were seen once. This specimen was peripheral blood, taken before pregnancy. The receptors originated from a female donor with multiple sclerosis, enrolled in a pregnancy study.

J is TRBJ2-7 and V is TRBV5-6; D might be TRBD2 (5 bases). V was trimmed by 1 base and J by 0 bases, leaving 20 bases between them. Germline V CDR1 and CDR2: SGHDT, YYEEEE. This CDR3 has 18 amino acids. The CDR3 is CASSLLFPGQRNSYEQYF. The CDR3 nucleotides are TGTGCCAGCAGCTTGCTCTTTCCGGGCCAGCGGAACTCCTACGAGCAGTACTTC.

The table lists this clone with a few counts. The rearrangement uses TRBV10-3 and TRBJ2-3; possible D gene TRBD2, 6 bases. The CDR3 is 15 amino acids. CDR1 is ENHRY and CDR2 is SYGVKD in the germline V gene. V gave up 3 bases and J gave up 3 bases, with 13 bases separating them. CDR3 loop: CAISEMAGPTDTQYF. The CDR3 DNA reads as TGTGCCATCAGTGAAATGGCGGGACCGACAGATACGCAGTATTTT.

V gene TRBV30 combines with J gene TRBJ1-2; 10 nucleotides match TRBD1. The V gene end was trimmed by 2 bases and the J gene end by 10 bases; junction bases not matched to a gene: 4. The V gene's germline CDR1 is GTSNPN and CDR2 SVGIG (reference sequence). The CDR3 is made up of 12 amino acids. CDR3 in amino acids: CAWSLGQGIYTF. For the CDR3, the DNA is TGTGCCTGGAGTTTGGGACAGGGGATCTACACCTTC. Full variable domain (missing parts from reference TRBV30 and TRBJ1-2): SQTIHQWPATLVQPVGSPLSLECTVEGTSNPNLYWYRQAAGRGLQLLFYSVGIGQISSEVPQNLSASRPQDRQFILSSKKLLLSDSGFYLCAWSLGQGIYTFGSGTRLTVV.